This T cell receptor beta chain was documented in a study of blood T cell repertoires in COVID-19. On the study more broadly: COVID-19 samples from acute and convalescent phases originated in the United States, Italy and Spain.

Germline trimming cut 4 bases from V and 9 bases from J; bases unmatched to any gene: 11. Germline loops: CDR1 KGHDR, CDR2 SFDVKD. CDR3 size: 16 residues. Data came from immunoSEQ multiplex PCR; TCRdb stores just in-frame clones and leaves some out. In the table there are under 200,000 clones, over 75% of which are singletons. The source is a man between 70 and 80 years old with acute or convalescent COVID-19. V gene TRBV24-1 combines with J gene TRBJ2-1; the match to TRBD2 covers 10 bases. Source material: peripheral blood. CDR3 sequence: CATSDPLAGAPGEQFF. CDR3 nucleotides: TGTGCCACCAGTGACCCCCTAGCGGGAGCCCCGGGTGAGCAGTTCTTC.